This TCR beta chain derives from a study of OX40 agonist ivuxolimab in advanced cancers. In the study overall: A partial response was reached by three patients: one with hepatocellular carcinoma and two with cutaneous melanoma.

The study, taken as a whole, reports: Both blood CD4+ and CD8+ T cells showed clonal growth by week 6 at 0.1 to 3.0 mg/kg.

A note on this clone: Antigen: not known.

The CDR3 runs to 14 residues. Trimming cost V 1 base and J 12 bases; bases outside gene matches: 4. CDR1 SEHNR and CDR2 FQNEAQ come from the germline V gene (reference sequence). This table comes from immunoSEQ multiplex PCR, and its TCRdb copy is limited to in-frame clones, with some not included. The repertoire holds roughly 70,000 clones, with roughly 78% as singletons. The receptor was derived from an adult with an advanced solid tumor such as melanoma, head and neck, liver or kidney cancer. The specimen was CD4+ or CD8+ T cells sorted from blood, collected in a trial of the OX40 agonist ivuxolimab. The chain combines TRBV7-9 with TRBJ2-1, with TRBD2 matching 12 bases. CDR3: CASSLEGLAGMQFF. The CDR3 nucleotides read TGTGCCAGCAGCTTAGAAGGACTAGCGGGGATGCAGTTCTTC.